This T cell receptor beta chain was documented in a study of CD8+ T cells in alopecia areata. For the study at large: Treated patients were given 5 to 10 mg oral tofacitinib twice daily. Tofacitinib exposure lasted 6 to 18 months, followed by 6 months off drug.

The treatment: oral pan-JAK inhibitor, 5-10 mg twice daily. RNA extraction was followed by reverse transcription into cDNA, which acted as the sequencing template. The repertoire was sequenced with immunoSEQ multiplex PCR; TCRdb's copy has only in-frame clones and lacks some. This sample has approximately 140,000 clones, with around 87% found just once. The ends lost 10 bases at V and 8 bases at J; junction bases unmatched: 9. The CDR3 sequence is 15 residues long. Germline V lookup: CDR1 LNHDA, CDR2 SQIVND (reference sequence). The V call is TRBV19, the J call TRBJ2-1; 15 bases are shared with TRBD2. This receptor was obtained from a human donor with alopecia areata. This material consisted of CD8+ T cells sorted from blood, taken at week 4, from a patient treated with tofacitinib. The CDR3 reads CATTPWTSGGDEQFF. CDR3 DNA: TGTGCCACTACCCCGTGGACTAGCGGGGGGGATGAGCAGTTCTTC. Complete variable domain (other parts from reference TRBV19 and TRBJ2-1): DGGITQSPKYLFRKEGQNVTLSCEQNLNHDAMYWYRQDPGQGLRLIYYSQIVNDFQKGDIAEGYSVSREKKESFPLTVTSAQKNPTAFYLCATTPWTSGGDEQFFGPGTRLTVL.